The 27 T cell receptor beta chains reported below all come from one sample, sequenced in a study of human T cells and chemical hapten exposure. Stated time point: patch test 1, 2 weeks after DPC sensitization. The sample's treatment: therapeutic diphenylcyclopropenone sensitization with weekly scalp DPC. TCRdb itself ran the RACE reads through MiXCR, one entry per CDR3 protein. The sample records 180,000 or so distinct CDR3 sequences, approximately 15% being singletons. The sequencing used whole blood, collected in connection with sensitization to the hapten diphenylcyclopropenone (DPC). The receptors stem from a woman aged 30 to 39 with alopecia areata. Some clones in this sample may be carry-over from other donors' samples.

The V gene is TRBV12-3 or TRBV12-4, the J gene TRBJ1-4, with D possibly TRBD1 on 6 matching bases. The CDR3 spans 16 residues. Between the trimmed V and J ends, which lost 1 base and 5 bases, there was a span of 14 bases. The CDR3 bases are TGTGCCAGCAGTTTAGAGACAGGCGCCGGGAATGAAAAACTGTTTTTT. Amino acids: CASSLETGAGNEKLFF.

Here the CDR3 reads CASSLGVGDGYTF. CDR3 DNA: TGTGCCAGCAGTTTAGGGGTAGGCGATGGCTACACCTTC. This chain joins TRBV12-3 or TRBV12-4 and TRBJ1-2; D is undetermined. The CDR3 loop spans 13 amino acids. V shed 1 base and J shed 6 bases, with 9 bases lying between them.

This clonotype was found a few times. This chain links TRBV19 with TRBJ2-3; D gene uncertain. This CDR3 comprises 15 residues. The V gene's germline CDR1 is LNHDA and CDR2 SQIVND (reference sequence). Trimming removed 3 bases from V and 3 bases from J, with 13 bases in between. The CDR3 sequence is CASSMILRKTDTQYF. CDR3 nucleotides: TGTGCCAGTAGTATGATCCTAAGGAAGACAGATACGCAGTATTTT. The variable domain in full, completed from reference TRBV19 and TRBJ2-3, reads DGGITQSPKYLFRKEGQNVTLSCEQNLNHDAMYWYRQDPGQGLRLIYYSQIVNDFQKGDIAEGYSVSREKKESFPLTVTSAQKNPTAFYLCASSMILRKTDTQYFGPGTRLTVL.

There are a few counts of this clonotype. V gene TRBV18 combines with J gene TRBJ2-7; maybe TRBD1 (6 bases). The CDR3 is 16 amino acids. CDR1 KGHSH and CDR2 LQKENI come from the germline V gene. V lost 0 bases and J 0 bases, leaving 12 bases between the germline ends. The DNA for the CDR3 is TGTGCCAGCTCACCACCGAACGGACAGCGCTCCTACGAGCAGTACTTC. It specifies CASSPPNGQRSYEQYF.

This rearrangement joins TRBV7-3 to TRBJ2-1, with a possible D match to TRBD1 (5 bases). V was trimmed by 5 bases and J by 5 bases, leaving 7 bases between them. The CDR3 spans 12 residues. Germline values: CDR1 SGHTA, CDR2 FQGTGA. CDR3 in DNA: TGTGCCAGCAGCCAAGGGGACAATGAGCAGTTCTTC. This gives the protein CASSQGDNEQFF.

V is TRBV9 and J is TRBJ1-5; D is unresolved. Germline CDR1 and CDR2: SGDLS and YYNGEE. The CDR3 runs 15 residues. Deletions cut 2 bases from V and 2 bases from J, with 11 bases between. This CDR3 is CASSVGVTGNQPQHF. Written as DNA, the CDR3 is TGTGCCAGCAGCGTCGGGGTAACGGGCAATCAGCCCCAGCATTTT.

The chain couples TRBV29-1 to TRBJ2-5; 10 bases map to TRBD2. This CDR3 is 13 amino acids long. CDR1 SQVTM and CDR2 ANQGSEA come from the germline V gene. With 5 bases clipped from V and 5 bases from J, the junction kept 5 bases outside the gene matches. The CDR3 nucleotides are TGCAGCGTTCGAGCGGGGGGGCTTGAGACCCAGTACTTC. Encoded protein: CSVRAGGLETQYF.

The gene calls are TRBV19 and TRBJ1-5, with D perhaps matching TRBD1 (5 bases). V shed 6 bases and J shed 2 bases, with 17 bases lying between them. Germline CDR1 and CDR2: LNHDA and SQIVND (reference sequence). The CDR3 contains 16 residues. This chain's CDR3 is CASSPQVAGRNQPQHF. The CDR3 bases are TGTGCCAGTAGCCCCCAGGTTGCGGGGCGCAATCAGCCCCAGCATTTT.

The V gene is TRBV4-3, the J gene TRBJ1-5; D might be TRBD1 (6 bases). This CDR3 is 17 amino acids long. CDR1 LGHNA and CDR2 YSLEER come from the germline V gene. V shed 0 bases and J shed 2 bases, with 14 bases lying between them. DNA for the CDR3: TGCGCCAGCAGCCAAGACTGGGGGGGCGCGGGCAATCAGCCCCAGCATTTT. It translates to CASSQDWGGAGNQPQHF.

This clonotype was counted a few times. The gene calls are TRBV6-2 or TRBV6-3 and TRBJ1-6; D uncertain. V was cut by 4 bases and J by 8 bases, with 15 bases left in between. Germline V gives CDR1 MNHEY, CDR2 SVGEGT. This CDR3 is built from 15 residues. The DNA for the CDR3 is TGTGCCAGCAGTTGGGAGATTACCCTGGATTCACCCCTCCACTTT. Translating gives CASSWEITLDSPLHF.

This clonotype was found a few times. This chain links TRBV27 with TRBJ2-7, with 7 bases that match TRBD1. Germline V gene data show CDR1 as MNHEY and CDR2 as SMNVEV (reference sequence). CDR3 length: 13 amino acids. V trimming: 8 bases; J trimming: 6 bases; junction bases outside the gene matches: 10. The CDR3 protein is CASLRQGSGEQYF. CDR3 DNA: TGTGCCAGCCTTCGACAGGGATCCGGCGAGCAGTACTTC.

For the CDR3, the DNA is TGCAGCGTTGTGATCTCGGGAGAGGGCAATCAGCCCCAGCATTTT. Protein product: CSVVISGEGNQPQHF. V and J are TRBV29-1 and TRBJ1-5; D unresolved. The CDR3 loop spans 15 amino acids. Per the germline V gene, CDR1 is SQVTM and CDR2 is ANQGSEA. V shed 4 bases and J shed 2 bases, with 15 bases lying between them.

DNA of the CDR3: TGTGCCAGCATAGAAATCGGACAGGGGAGCACTGAAGCTTTCTTT. Its protein product is CASIEIGQGSTEAFF. The chain is built from TRBV28 and TRBJ1-1; 9 positions agree with TRBD1. This CDR3 spans 15 amino acids. V was clipped by 7 bases and J by 4 bases; unmatched bases: 10. Germline-derived CDR1 and CDR2 are MDHEN and SYDVKM.

This clonotype has more than one count but fewer than ten. The chain has TRBV12-5 and TRBJ2-7; D possibly corresponds to TRBD1 (6 bases). Germline V lookup: CDR1 LGHNT, CDR2 FRNRAP. With 0 bases removed from V and 3 bases from J, the gap between germline ends came to 12 bases. CDR3 length: 15 residues. CDR3 loop: CASGLVQGRSYEQYF. CDR3 bases: TGTGCTAGTGGTTTGGTACAGGGTAGGAGCTACGAGCAGTACTTC. The full variable domain, in which reference TRBV12-5 and TRBJ2-7 provide the parts outside the CDR3, is DARVTQTPRHKVTEMGQEVTMRCQPILGHNTVFWYRQTMMQGLELLAYFRNRAPLDDSGMPKDRFSAEMPDATLATLKIQPSEPRDSAVYFCASGLVQGRSYEQYFGPGTRLTVT.

The chain uses TRBV14 and TRBJ1-2, with D possibly being TRBD1 (6 bases). The CDR3 has 18 residues. V lost 0 bases and J 0 bases, leaving 17 bases between the germline ends. Germline V gene lookup returns CDR1 SGHDN and CDR2 FVKESK. The CDR3 DNA is TGTGCCAGCAGCCAAGATGAACGGGGGCTTGATGCTAACTATGGCTACACCTTC. This gives the protein CASSQDERGLDANYGYTF.

V usage is TRBV9 and J usage is TRBJ2-3, with 9 nucleotides matching TRBD2. From germline, CDR1 is SGDLS and CDR2 YYNGEE. There are 16 residues in the CDR3. V dropped 1 base and J dropped 4; count of bases not matched to a gene: 7. The CDR3 coding sequence is TGTGCCAGCAGCGTATTCCTAGCGGGATGGGCAGATACGCAGTATTTT. This encodes CASSVFLAGWADTQYF.

The chain joins TRBV11-3 to TRBJ2-1, with TRBD1 matching 7 bases. The V gene's germline CDR1 is SGHNT and CDR2 YENEEA. The CDR3 loop spans 14 amino acids. With 2 bases clipped from V and 9 bases from J, the junction kept 7 bases outside the gene matches. The CDR3 sequence is CASSLTDRAVEQFF. DNA for the CDR3: TGTGCCAGCAGCTTAACAGACAGGGCTGTTGAGCAGTTCTTC. Together with reference TRBV11-3 and TRBJ2-1, the CDR3 gives the full variable domain: EAGVVQSPRYKIIEKKQPVAFWCNPISGHNTLYWYLQNLGQGPELLIRYENEEAVDDSQLPKDRFSAERLKGVDSTLKIQPAELGDSAVYLCASSLTDRAVEQFFGPGTRLTVL.

The V and J genes are TRBV5-1 and TRBJ2-1; D possibly matches TRBD1 or TRBD2 (5 bases each). The CDR3 extends over 15 amino acids. Germline CDR1 SGHRS, CDR2 YFSETQ. V lost 0 bases, J lost 8 bases, and 15 bases lay in between. For the CDR3, the DNA is TGCGCCAGCAGCTTGGCCTTAGGGGCCGGGGATGAGCAGTTCTTC. This encodes CASSLALGAGDEQFF.

This chain joins TRBV11-2 and TRBJ2-2; no clear D gene. The CDR3 spans 13 residues. Per the germline V gene, CDR1 is SGHAT and CDR2 is FQNNGV. V lost 5 bases to trimming and J lost 3 bases, with 7 bases between them. DNA for the CDR3: TGTGCCAGCAGCCCCCGGTACACCGGGGAGCTGTTTTTT. Translating gives CASSPRYTGELFF.

The J gene is TRBJ2-5, the V gene TRBV5-4; 9 bases align to TRBD2. V dropped 1 base and J dropped 3; count of bases not matched to a gene: 13. The CDR3 consists of 18 residues. Germline loops: CDR1 SGHNT, CDR2 YYREEE (reference sequence). The CDR3 loop is CASSLSASGVPLKETQYF. CDR3 DNA sequence: TGTGCCAGCAGCTTGTCCGCTAGCGGGGTACCCCTCAAAGAGACCCAGTACTTC.

This clonotype showed up just a few times. This chain uses TRBV15 with TRBJ2-1; D unclear. The CDR3 totals 15 residues. The germline V gene encodes CDR1 LNHNV and CDR2 YYDKDF (reference sequence). Trimming pared 1 base from V and 9 bases from J, leaving 16 bases between. The CDR3 nucleotides read TGTGCCACCAGCAGAGCCCCAAGTGGTTTCGGTGAGCAGTTCTTC. Amino acids: CATSRAPSGFGEQFF.

The chain carries TRBV28 and TRBJ2-5, with 7 bases that match TRBD1. The CDR3 runs 13 residues. Germline CDR1 and CDR2: MDHEN and SYDVKM. After removal of 7 bases from V and 5 bases from J, the junction contained 7 bases not matched to a gene. This CDR3 is CASTETGRETQYF. The CDR3, as DNA: TGTGCCAGCACCGAGACAGGGCGGGAGACCCAGTACTTC. The whole variable domain, filled in from reference TRBV28 and TRBJ2-5, reads DVKVTQSSRYLVKRTGEKVFLECVQDMDHENMFWYRQDPGLGLRLIYFSYDVKMKEKGDIPEGYSVSREKKERFSLILESASTNQTSMYLCASTETGRETQYFGPGTRLLVL.

The chain combines TRBV29-1 with TRBJ2-1, with a weak D call TRBD1 (6 bases). Per the germline V gene, CDR1 is SQVTM and CDR2 is ANQGSEA. The CDR3 totals 14 residues. V shed 5 bases and J shed 0 bases, with 11 bases lying between them. CDR3 amino acids: CSVWGPSSYNEQFF. For the CDR3, the DNA is TGCAGCGTTTGGGGGCCGAGCTCCTACAATGAGCAGTTCTTC.

This clonotype was counted between two and nine times. The V gene is TRBV27, the J gene TRBJ1-6; 9 nucleotides align to TRBD1. This CDR3 has 15 residues. Germline V gene lookup returns CDR1 MNHEY and CDR2 SMNVEV (reference sequence). The J segment lost 9 bases and the V segment lost 8 bases, leaving 11 bases of the junction unmatched. The CDR3 DNA reads TGTGCCAGCGCAGGTTCGGGACAGGGAAGTTCACCCCTCCACTTT. Its translation is CASAGSGQGSSPLHF.

This clonotype was seen more than once but under ten times. The chain couples TRBV7-9 to TRBJ1-1, with D hard to call. This CDR3 region has 13 residues. V was trimmed by 3 bases and J by 4 bases, leaving 9 bases between them. Germline CDR1 is SEHNR and CDR2 is FQNEAQ (reference sequence). DNA for the CDR3: TGTGCCAGCAGCTTGGGAGGGCGCACTGAAGCTTTCTTT. Protein product: CASSLGGRTEAFF. The variable domain in full, completed from reference TRBV7-9 and TRBJ1-1, reads DTGVSQNPRHKITKRGQNVTFRCDPISEHNRLYWYRQTLGQGPEFLTYFQNEAQLEKSRLLSDRFSAERPKGSFSTLEIQRTEQGDSAMYLCASSLGGRTEAFFGQGTRLTVV.

The CDR3 loop reads CASTPTVREKLFF. The CDR3 DNA sequence: TGTGCCAGCACTCCAACAGTACGGGAAAAACTGTTTTTT. This chain links TRBV28 with TRBJ1-4; D is unclear. CDR1 MDHEN and CDR2 SYDVKM come from the germline V gene. V was clipped by 7 bases and J by 8 bases, with 14 bases between them. The CDR3 covers 13 residues. Complete variable domain (other parts from reference TRBV28 and TRBJ1-4): DVKVTQSSRYLVKRTGEKVFLECVQDMDHENMFWYRQDPGLGLRLIYFSYDVKMKEKGDIPEGYSVSREKKERFSLILESASTNQTSMYLCASTPTVREKLFFGSGTQLSVL.

This clonotype was counted a few times. The rearrangement links TRBV20-1 to TRBJ2-1; 12 bases are shared with TRBD2. With 0 bases clipped from V and 2 bases from J, the junction kept 5 bases outside the gene matches. CDR3 size: 17 residues. The germline gives CDR1 DFQATT, CDR2 SNEGSKA (reference sequence). Here the CDR3 reads CSARDPRLAGAYNEQFF. The CDR3 DNA reads as TGCAGTGCTAGAGATCCCCGACTAGCGGGAGCCTACAATGAGCAGTTCTTC.